The 31 T cell receptor beta chains reported below all come from one sample, sequenced in a study of CD8 T cells in Susac syndrome. An input of roughly 0.5 to 1 ug of RNA was subjected to reverse transcription using random hexamers. TCRdb re-analysed the immunoSEQ multiplex PCR reads in MiXCR, keeping a single row per CDR3 protein. The repertoire holds 180,000 or so distinct CDR3 sequences, just under 95% seen once, with about 0.13% in the top ten. The sample was CD4+ T cells from PBMCs. These receptors came from a human donor in good health.

CDR3 in amino acids: CSAPRGRDRGPYNEQFF. Here the CDR3 DNA reads TGCAGTGCTCCTAGAGGGAGGGACAGGGGGCCATACAATGAGCAGTTCTTC. The chain joins TRBV20-1 to TRBJ2-1; 12 bases agree with TRBD1. CDR1 DFQATT and CDR2 SNEGSKA come from the germline V gene (reference sequence). The trim removed 5 bases at V and 4 bases at J, leaving 12 bases unmatched. This CDR3 region has 17 residues.

The chain joins TRBV30 to TRBJ2-3; D is possibly TRBD1 (5 bases). The germline CDR1 and CDR2 sequences are GTSNPN and SVGIG (reference sequence). There are 15 residues in the CDR3. The CDR3 DNA is TGTGGCGCTCTTAGGGGCTCTGGTTTCACAGATACGCAGTATTTT. Translating gives CGALRGSGFTDTQYF.

CDR3 protein: CASSLAVGTQYF. CDR3 DNA sequence: TGTGCCAGCAGCCTAGCCGTGGGGACCCAGTACTTC. The chain has TRBV3-1 and TRBJ2-5; D uncertain. The CDR3 is made up of 12 amino acids. CDR1 is LGHDT and CDR2 is YNNKEL in the germline V gene (reference sequence). Trimming removed 4 bases from V and 7 bases from J, with 10 bases in between.

This rearrangement joins TRBV6-2 or TRBV6-3 to TRBJ1-1; TRBD1 agrees at 8 bases. V shed 2 bases, J shed 5 bases, and the junction held 4 bases outside the gene matches. The germline V gene has CDR1 MNHEY and CDR2 SVGEGT. The CDR3 loop spans 14 amino acids. CDR3 protein: CASSYRTGRTEAFF. The CDR3 coding sequence is TGTGCCAGCAGTTACCGGACAGGGAGGACTGAAGCTTTCTTT.

The V call is TRBV20-1, the J call TRBJ1-2, with 8 positions matching TRBD1. Germline CDR1 and CDR2: DFQATT and SNEGSKA (reference sequence). This CDR3 has 12 residues. V dropped 5 bases and J dropped 3; count of bases not matched to a gene: 2. The CDR3 sequence: CSAEGQDYGYTF. CDR3 bases: TGCAGTGCTGAGGGACAGGACTATGGCTACACCTTC.

The J gene is TRBJ2-3, the V gene TRBV9; TRBD2 might be the D (5 bases). CDR3 length: 15 residues. Trimming took off 0 bases at V and 7 bases at J, with 15 bases between the two ends. Germline-derived CDR1 and CDR2 are SGDLS and YYNGEE. For the CDR3, the DNA is TGTGCCAGCAGCGTAGAGGGCGAGGGCTTAAATACGCAGTATTTT. Its translation is CASSVEGEGLNTQYF.

This chain joins TRBV20-1 and TRBJ1-5, with a weak D call TRBD1 (5 bases). Looked up from germline, CDR1 is DFQATT and CDR2 is SNEGSKA (reference sequence). This CDR3 spans 15 amino acids. V lost 6 bases and J 6 bases, leaving 21 bases between the germline ends. In DNA, the CDR3 is TGCAGTGCCATAGACGAGGGGCCGGGCGGTCAGCCCCAGCATTTT. This sequence encodes CSAIDEGPGGQPQHF.

V is TRBV29-1 and J is TRBJ2-1, with 9 bases identical to TRBD2. Trimming at V came to 8 bases and at J to 4 bases, leaving 9 bases not matched to a gene. CDR3 length equals 14 residues. CDR1 and CDR2 (germline): SQVTM, ANQGSEA. Here the CDR3 reads CSYLAGEFYNEQFF. CDR3 bases: TGCAGCTACTTAGCGGGGGAATTTTACAATGAGCAGTTCTTC.

V is TRBV7-2 and J is TRBJ2-1; D is unclear. Trimming left V 0 bases short and J 3 bases short, with 6 bases between. The CDR3 totals 14 residues. The germline CDR1 and CDR2 sequences are SGHTA and FQGNSA. The CDR3 here is CASSLAPNYNEQFF. The CDR3 DNA is TGTGCCAGCAGCTTAGCCCCCAACTACAATGAGCAGTTCTTC.

The chain links TRBV20-1 to TRBJ1-6; 7 nucleotides line up with TRBD1. The V gene end was trimmed by 0 bases and the J gene end by 4 bases; junction bases not matched to a gene: 6. Germline lookup yields CDR1 DFQATT and CDR2 SNEGSKA (reference sequence). The CDR3 sequence is 16 residues long. The CDR3 sequence is CSARDRWGQYNSPLHF. CDR3 bases: TGCAGTGCTAGAGATAGATGGGGACAGTATAATTCACCCCTCCACTTT.

V and J are TRBV5-1 and TRBJ1-6; D might be TRBD1 (6 bases). V gave up 4 bases and J gave up 9 bases, with 20 bases separating them. Germline values: CDR1 SGHRS, CDR2 YFSETQ. The CDR3 consists of 16 residues. The CDR3: CASSPSGDNLGSPLHF. Written as DNA, the CDR3 is TGCGCCAGCAGCCCATCGGGGGACAATCTAGGTTCACCCCTCCACTTT.

The chain combines TRBV7-2 with TRBJ2-5; TRBD1 is a possible D gene (6 bases). Looked up from germline, CDR1 is SGHTA and CDR2 is FQGNSA. V was shortened by 5 bases and J by 5 bases, with 15 bases between the two germline ends. The CDR3 has 14 residues. DNA for the CDR3: TGTGCCAGCAGCCCCCGTTCAGGGGCTGAGACCCAGTACTTC. As protein: CASSPRSGAETQYF.

J is TRBJ2-2 and V is TRBV6-5; TRBD2 agrees at 12 bases. This CDR3 is 18 amino acids long. Germline CDR1 MNHEY, CDR2 SVGAGI. V lost 0 bases and J lost 5; bases outside the gene matches: 7. The DNA of the CDR3 is TGTGCCAGCAGTTACTCTTCTAGCGGGGGGGCTTGGACCGGGGAGCTGTTTTTT. It codes for CASSYSSSGGAWTGELFF.

This clonotype occurred once. The chain combines TRBV15 with TRBJ2-7; 7 bases are shared with TRBD1. This CDR3 spans 17 amino acids. CDR1 and CDR2 from the germline V gene are LNHNV and YYDKDF (reference sequence). Germline trimming cut 1 base from V and 1 base from J; bases unmatched to any gene: 10. The CDR3: CATSRGEGAGGSYEQYF. As DNA, the CDR3 is TGTGCCACCAGCAGAGGAGAAGGCGCAGGGGGATCCTACGAGCAGTACTTC.

This rearrangement joins TRBV12-3 or TRBV12-4 to TRBJ1-6, with D uncertain. CDR3 size: 12 residues. Trimming stripped 6 bases from V and 7 bases from J, with 7 bases between. In DNA form, the CDR3 reads TGTGCCAGCAGGGGAGGGAATTCACCCCTCCACTTT. It codes for CASRGGNSPLHF.

This chain links TRBV12-3 or TRBV12-4 with TRBJ1-6; D might be TRBD1 (6 bases). The CDR3 runs to 15 residues. V was shortened by 6 bases and J by 7 bases, with 16 bases between the two germline ends. CDR3 nucleotides: TGTGCCAGCAGGACAGGTTCTACTGTCAATTCACCCCTCCACTTT. This gives the protein CASRTGSTVNSPLHF.

As to this clonotype: One junction end does not reproduce the germline sequence, and a read error may be involved. The genes are TRBV10-3 and TRBJ2-7; TRBD1 or TRBD2 may be the D gene (5 bases each). This CDR3 has 12 residues. Germline CDR1 ENHRY, CDR2 SYGVKD. The CDR3 is CAISEAEGPPSF. In DNA, the CDR3 is TGTGCCATCAGTGAGGCAGAGGGGCCCCCTTCCTTC.

J is TRBJ1-2 and V is TRBV4-2; TRBD1 agrees at 8 bases. CDR1 is LGHNA, CDR2 YNFKEQ, per germline. With V trimmed by 3 bases and J by 8 bases, 5 bases remained unmatched. The CDR3 runs 13 residues. CDR3 DNA sequence: TGTGCCAGCAGCCAGCACAGGGGGGTGGGCTACACCTTC. Protein: CASSQHRGVGYTF.

The chain couples TRBV10-3 to TRBJ1-2; 8 bases are shared with TRBD1. The junction had 5 bases not matched to a gene; V was cut back by 4 bases and J by 4 bases. CDR1 and CDR2 (germline): ENHRY, SYGVKD. The CDR3 covers 14 residues. The CDR3 region has the DNA TGTGCCATCAGTGCGGACAGGGTAGGCTATGGCTACACCTTC. Translated, it gives CAISADRVGYGYTF.

J is TRBJ2-5 and V is TRBV20-1; TRBD2 is a possible D gene (6 bases). The V end lost 0 bases, the J end lost 9 bases, and 8 bases lay between the germline ends. Germline V gene sequence: CDR1 DFQATT, CDR2 SNEGSKA (reference sequence). The CDR3 is made up of 11 amino acids. CDR3 sequence (DNA): TGCAGTGCTAGAGATCGGGAGCCCCAGTACTTC. Translating it yields CSARDREPQYF.

This clonotype has just one count. The chain carries TRBV19 and TRBJ1-1; no reliable D call. The CDR3 length is 14 residues. The V gene's germline CDR1 is LNHDA and CDR2 SQIVND (reference sequence). Trimming cost V 6 bases and J 4 bases, with 15 bases left between them. The CDR3 nucleotides read TGTGCCAGTAGAAGACTGGGGTTGGGCACTGAAGCTTTCTTT. This sequence encodes CASRRLGLGTEAFF.

This chain uses TRBV19 with TRBJ1-2; 8 nucleotides line up with TRBD1. J was trimmed by 7 bases and V by 9 bases; bases with no gene match: 10. In germline, CDR1 is LNHDA, CDR2 SQIVND (reference sequence). The CDR3 loop spans 13 amino acids. The CDR3 DNA follows: TGTGCCAGCATCGGACAGGGTTTCAGTGGCTACACCTTC. Translation: CASIGQGFSGYTF. The full variable domain, completed using reference TRBV19 and TRBJ1-2, is DGGITQSPKYLFRKEGQNVTLSCEQNLNHDAMYWYRQDPGQGLRLIYYSQIVNDFQKGDIAEGYSVSREKKESFPLTVTSAQKNPTAFYLCASIGQGFSGYTFGSGTRLTVV.

The chain uses TRBV7-9 and TRBJ2-7; the match to TRBD2 covers 10 bases. The germline V gene encodes CDR1 SEHNR and CDR2 FQNEAQ (reference sequence). The length of the CDR3 is 14 residues. The V segment lost 6 bases and the J segment 6 bases; nucleotides outside the gene matches: 8. The CDR3 is CASSWTSGLGEQYF. CDR3 sequence (DNA): TGTGCCAGCAGTTGGACTAGCGGTCTCGGCGAGCAGTACTTC.

The chain is built from TRBV5-1 and TRBJ2-1, with 10 positions matching TRBD2. The CDR3 totals 16 residues. V lost 0 bases, J lost 8 bases, and 8 bases stayed unmatched. In germline, CDR1 is SGHRS, CDR2 YFSETQ. The CDR3 here is CASSLVPSGGLDEQFF. CDR3 nucleotides: TGCGCCAGCAGCTTGGTCCCTAGCGGGGGACTGGATGAGCAGTTCTTC.

The chain combines TRBV2 with TRBJ2-3; D not resolved. Trimming stripped 6 bases from V and 4 bases from J, with 8 bases between. The germline gives CDR1 SNHLY, CDR2 FYNNEI. This CDR3 is 12 amino acids long. This CDR3 reads CASRDDSDTQYF. The CDR3 coding sequence is TGTGCCAGCAGGGACGATTCAGATACGCAGTATTTT.

A single count supports this clonotype. The junction departs from germline at one end; a sequencing error may be responsible. V gene TRBV5-1 combines with J gene TRBJ2-6; D is unresolved. There are 13 residues in the CDR3. Germline loops: CDR1 SGHRS, CDR2 YFSETQ. CDR3 loop: CASSYSGPNVLTF. CDR3 in DNA: TGCGCCAGCAGCTACTCTGGGCCCAACGTCCTGACTTTC.

The table lists this clonotype with a few counts. The gene calls are TRBV2 and TRBJ1-5, with TRBD1 as a possible D gene (6 bases). Germline CDR1 reads SNHLY; CDR2 reads FYNNEI. V was clipped by 6 bases and J by 1 base, with 10 bases between them. The CDR3 contains 14 residues. The CDR3 reads CASSLDRSNQPQHF. CDR3 nucleotides: TGTGCCAGCAGCTTAGACAGGAGCAATCAGCCCCAGCATTTT. Complete variable domain (other parts from reference TRBV2 and TRBJ1-5): EPEVTQTPSHQVTQMGQEVILRCVPISNHLYFYWYRQILGQKVEFLVSFYNNEISEKSEIFDDQFSVERPDGSNFTLKIRSTKLEDSAMYFCASSLDRSNQPQHFGDGTRLSIL.

V gene TRBV2 combines with J gene TRBJ1-3; a possible D gene is TRBD1 (6 bases). The ends were cut back, 8 bases at V and 3 bases at J, with 20 bases in the middle. CDR1 and CDR2 (germline): SNHLY, FYNNEI. The CDR3 is 16 residues long. The CDR3 reads CASGEGGAMDGNTIYF. The CDR3 region has the DNA TGTGCCAGCGGGGAGGGGGGCGCGATGGATGGAAACACCATATATTTT.

V usage is TRBV7-3 and J usage is TRBJ2-1; possible D gene TRBD2, 5 bases. Germline V CDR1 and CDR2: SGHTA, FQGTGA. The CDR3 has 13 amino acids. The V and J ends lost 6 bases and 4 bases respectively, with 10 bases between them. The CDR3 bases are TGTGCCAGCAGTGCATCGGGGTACAATGAGCAGTTCTTC. This sequence encodes CASSASGYNEQFF.

The chain joins TRBV2 to TRBJ2-3; no reliable D call. Per germline, CDR1 SNHLY and CDR2 FYNNEI. V was clipped by 10 bases and J by 2 bases, with 7 bases between them. The CDR3 has 11 residues. CDR3 nucleotides: TGTGCCATCGACTTCACAGATACGCAGTATTTT. Its protein is CAIDFTDTQYF. Supplemented by reference TRBV2 and TRBJ2-3, the full variable domain reads EPEVTQTPSHQVTQMGQEVILRCVPISNHLYFYWYRQILGQKVEFLVSFYNNEISEKSEIFDDQFSVERPDGSNFTLKIRSTKLEDSAMYFCAIDFTDTQYFGPGTRLTVL.

The CDR3 bases are TGTGCCAGCAGCCCTTTCGGGACTAGCAGGGAGACCCAGTACTTC. It codes for CASSPFGTSRETQYF. The genes are TRBV4-2 and TRBJ2-5; TRBD2 agrees at 9 bases. Germline V gives CDR1 LGHNA, CDR2 YNFKEQ. CDR3 length: 15 residues. The trim removed 4 bases at V and 5 bases at J, leaving 8 bases unmatched.